The rows below give T cell receptor beta chains drawn from one sample of a study of OX40 agonist ivuxolimab in advanced cancers. Only in-frame clones appear in the TCRdb table, and some are missing; sequencing was by immunoSEQ multiplex PCR. This table holds some 100,000 clones, roughly 80% found once. Sequences were derived from CD4+ or CD8+ T cells sorted from blood, sampled in a trial of the OX40 agonist ivuxolimab. The receptors were sampled from an adult with an advanced solid tumor such as melanoma, head and neck, liver or kidney cancer. Each CDR3 is given without its conserved first and last residue. Fields, in order: J gene, clone size, V gene, CDR3 protein. For some rows the clone size is stated as once, few or many, or as a class when expanded; others skip it.

TRBJ2-2 NA TRBV19 ASTRTGSLLAGELF
TRBJ2-5 NA TRBV10-1 ASSDQVGAQETQY
TRBJ1-5 NA TRBV12-2 ASRLADGDSNQPQH
TRBJ2-7 few TRBV4-3 ASSLSGSSYEQY
TRBJ1-2 NA TRBV7-2 ASSLVSYGYT
TRBJ1-5 NA TRBV6-6 ASSSSGQPQH
TRBJ2-3 NA TRBV4-2 ASSQDFYGSSGGVGTDTQY
TRBJ2-3 NA TRBV29-1 SVGGTGGDTQY
TRBJ2-5 NA TRBV7-2 ASSFQQGNQETQY
TRBJ2-5 NA TRBV19 ASSKGRDQETQY
TRBJ2-7 NA TRBV30 AWRPSGWYEQY
TRBJ1-1 NA TRBV7-6 ASSLANQVTEAF
TRBJ1-2 NA TRBV4-1 ASSQVGFYGYT
TRBJ2-2 NA TRBV19 ASKSGTLGTGELF
TRBJ1-4 once TRBV2 ASREQGGGEKLF
TRBJ2-5 NA TRBV6-6 ASSQTGLGKSTQY
TRBJ1-3 NA TRBV28 ASSLLAALGNTIY
TRBJ1-4 NA TRBV28 ASSKGGTNEKLF
TRBJ1-5 NA TRBV2 ASSEQGDQPQH
TRBJ1-6 NA TRBV5-4 ASSLAWGSPLH
TRBJ2-6 NA TRBV19 ASSFEPSGANVLT
TRBJ2-5 NA TRBV11-2 ASSLAGLTQY
TRBJ2-7 NA TRBV18 ASSPQAQGYEQY
TRBJ1-6 few TRBV27 ASSSQGRRMALH